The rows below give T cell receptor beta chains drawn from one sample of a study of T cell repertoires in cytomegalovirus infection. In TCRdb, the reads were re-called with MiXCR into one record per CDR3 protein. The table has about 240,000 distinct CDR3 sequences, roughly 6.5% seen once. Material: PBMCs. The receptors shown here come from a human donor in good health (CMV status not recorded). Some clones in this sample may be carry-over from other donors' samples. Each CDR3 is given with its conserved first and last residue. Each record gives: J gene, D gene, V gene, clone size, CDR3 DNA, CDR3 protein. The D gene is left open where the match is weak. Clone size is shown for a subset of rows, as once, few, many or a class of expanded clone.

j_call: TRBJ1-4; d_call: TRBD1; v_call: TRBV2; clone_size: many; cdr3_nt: TGTGCCGTCCGGGACAGGGGGTACTCCGAAAAACTGTTTTTT; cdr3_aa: CAVRDRGYSEKLFF
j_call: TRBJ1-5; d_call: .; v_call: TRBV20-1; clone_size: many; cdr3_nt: TGCAGTGCTAGAGAACAGACCTATAGCAATCAGCCCCAGCATTTT; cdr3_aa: CSAREQTYSNQPQHF
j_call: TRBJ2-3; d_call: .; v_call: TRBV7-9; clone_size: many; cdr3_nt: TGTGCCAGCAGACCCCGAAGCACAGATACGCAGTATTTT; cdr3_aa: CASRPRSTDTQYF
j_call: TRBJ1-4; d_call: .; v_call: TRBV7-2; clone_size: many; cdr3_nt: TGTGCCAGCAGCTTAGGAGGGAATGAAAAACTGTTTTTT; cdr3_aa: CASSLGGNEKLFF
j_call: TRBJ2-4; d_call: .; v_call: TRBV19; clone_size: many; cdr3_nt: TGTGCCAGTAGCCATTGGGGACTGACAGCCAAAAACATTCAGTACTTC; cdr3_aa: CASSHWGLTAKNIQYF
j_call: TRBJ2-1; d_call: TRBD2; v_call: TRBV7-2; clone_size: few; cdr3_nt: TGTGCCAGCAGCTTAGTTATAGGACTAGCTAGGAATGAGCAGTTCTTC; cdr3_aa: CASSLVIGLARNEQFF
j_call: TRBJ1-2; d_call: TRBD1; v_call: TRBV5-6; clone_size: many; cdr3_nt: TGTGCCAGCAGCACTAAAGGGACAGGGCTTCGCTATGGCTACACCTTC; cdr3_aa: CASSTKGTGLRYGYTF
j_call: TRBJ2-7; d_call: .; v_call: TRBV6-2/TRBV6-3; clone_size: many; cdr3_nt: TGTGCCAGCAGTTGGGGATTAGTGAAGACCTACGAGCAGTACTTC; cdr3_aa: CASSWGLVKTYEQYF
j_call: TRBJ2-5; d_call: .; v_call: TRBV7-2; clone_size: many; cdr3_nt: TGTGCCAGCAGCTTGAGGGGCGGGGAGACCCAGTACTTC; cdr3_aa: CASSLRGGETQYF
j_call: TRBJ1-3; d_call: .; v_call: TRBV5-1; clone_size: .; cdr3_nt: TGCGCCAGCAGCTCAACAGGGAGTGATGGAAACACCATATATTTT; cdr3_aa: CASSSTGSDGNTIYF
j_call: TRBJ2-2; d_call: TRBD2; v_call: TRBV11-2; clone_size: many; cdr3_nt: TGTGCCAGCAGCTGGGGGGGAACGGGGGGTAAAGACACCGGGGAGCTGTTTTTT; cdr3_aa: CASSWGGTGGKDTGELFF
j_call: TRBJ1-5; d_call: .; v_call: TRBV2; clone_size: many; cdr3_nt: TGTGCCAGCAGTGAGTATGGGGGGGCCGAAATCGGGCAGCCCCAGCATTTT; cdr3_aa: CASSEYGGAEIGQPQHF
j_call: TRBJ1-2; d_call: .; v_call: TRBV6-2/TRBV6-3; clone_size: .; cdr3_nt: TGTGCCAGCAGTTACTTCGGCAGCGATGGCTACACCTTC; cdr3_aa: CASSYFGSDGYTF
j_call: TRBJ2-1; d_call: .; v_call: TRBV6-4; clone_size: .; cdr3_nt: TGTGCCAGCTCTAGGGGATTGAGCGGCAATGAGCAGTTCTTC; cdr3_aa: CASSRGLSGNEQFF
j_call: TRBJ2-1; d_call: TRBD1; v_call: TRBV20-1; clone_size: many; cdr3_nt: TGCAGTGCTTCCGGGACAGTTTACAATGAGCAGTTCTTC; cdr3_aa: CSASGTVYNEQFF
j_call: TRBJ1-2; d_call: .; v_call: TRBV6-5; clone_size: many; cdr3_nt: TGTGCCAGCAGTTCCCGCGCGGACGGATCCTATGGCTACACCTTC; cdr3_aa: CASSSRADGSYGYTF
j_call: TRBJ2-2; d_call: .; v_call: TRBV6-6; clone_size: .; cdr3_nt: TGTGCCAGCAGTTCGCCGGGCTCCGGCCCTGGGAGGGAGCTGTTTTTT; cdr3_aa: CASSSPGSGPGRELFF
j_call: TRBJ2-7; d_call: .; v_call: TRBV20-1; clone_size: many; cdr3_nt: TGCAGTGCCCGAGGACCGGACGAGCAGTACTTC; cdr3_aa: CSARGPDEQYF
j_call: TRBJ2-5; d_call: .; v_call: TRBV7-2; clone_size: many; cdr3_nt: TGTGCCAGCAGCTTCAGAGGGTACCAAGAGACCCAGTACTTC; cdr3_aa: CASSFRGYQETQYF
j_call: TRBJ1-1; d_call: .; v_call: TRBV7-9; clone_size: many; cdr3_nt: TGTGCCAGCAGCCGGGACTTAGGGAACACTGAAGCTTTCTTT; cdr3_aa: CASSRDLGNTEAFF
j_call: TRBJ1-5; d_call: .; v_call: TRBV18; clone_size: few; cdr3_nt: TGTGCCAGCTCACCACCGGGGGGAAGCAATCAGCCCCAGCATTTT; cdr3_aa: CASSPPGGSNQPQHF
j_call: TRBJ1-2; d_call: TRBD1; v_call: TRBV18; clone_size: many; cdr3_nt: TGTGCCAGCTCCGATGGGACAGGGGGCTATGGCTACACCTTC; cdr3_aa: CASSDGTGGYGYTF
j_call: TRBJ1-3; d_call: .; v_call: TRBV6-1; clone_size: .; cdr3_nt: TGTGCCAGCAGTGAACGTCTGCGCACCATATATTTT; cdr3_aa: CASSERLRTIYF
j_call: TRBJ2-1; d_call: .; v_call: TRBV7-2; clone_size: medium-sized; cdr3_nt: TGTGCCAGCAGCTTAGCTGGGGGGGCATACTACAATGAGCAGTTCTTC; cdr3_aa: CASSLAGGAYYNEQFF
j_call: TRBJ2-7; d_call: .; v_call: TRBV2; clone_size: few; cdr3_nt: TGTGCCAGCAGGGTGGGCAGGGGTTCCTACGAGCAGTACTTC; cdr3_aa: CASRVGRGSYEQYF
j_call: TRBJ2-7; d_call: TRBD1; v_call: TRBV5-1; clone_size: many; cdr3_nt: TGCGCCAGCAGCTTGGTGTCGGGACAGGTATTAGACGAGCAGTACTTC; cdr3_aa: CASSLVSGQVLDEQYF
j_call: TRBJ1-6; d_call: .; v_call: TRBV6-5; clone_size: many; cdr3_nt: TGTGCCAGCAGGCCTGTTAATTCACCCCTCCACTTT; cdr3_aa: CASRPVNSPLHF
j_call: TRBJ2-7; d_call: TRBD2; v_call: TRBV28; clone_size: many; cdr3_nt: TGTGCCATCCTCGGACTAGCGGGGGGGACCTACGAGCAGTACTTC; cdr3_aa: CAILGLAGGTYEQYF
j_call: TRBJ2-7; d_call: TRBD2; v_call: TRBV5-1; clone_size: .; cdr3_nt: TGCGCCAGCAGCTTGGGAGGGACTACCCTGGAGGAGCAGTACTTC; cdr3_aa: CASSLGGTTLEEQYF
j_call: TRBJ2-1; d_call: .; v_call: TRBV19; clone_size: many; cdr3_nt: TGTGCCAGTAGGGATTCAGGATTTGATGAGCAGTTCTTC; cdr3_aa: CASRDSGFDEQFF
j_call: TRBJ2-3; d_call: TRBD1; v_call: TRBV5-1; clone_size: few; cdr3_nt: TGCGCCAGCACCCCGGGACAGAGCACAGATACGCAGTATTTT; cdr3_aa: CASTPGQSTDTQYF
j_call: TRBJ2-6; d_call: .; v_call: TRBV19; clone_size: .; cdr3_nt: TGTGCCAGTAGTATAGTAGGCAGCCGCTCTGGGGCCAACGTCCTGACTTTC; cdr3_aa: CASSIVGSRSGANVLTF
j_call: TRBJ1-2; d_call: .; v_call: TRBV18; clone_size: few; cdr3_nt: TGTGCCAGCTCATCGAAGTACGGCAACGCCGGGAGGGGGGATGGCTACACCTTC; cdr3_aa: CASSSKYGNAGRGDGYTF
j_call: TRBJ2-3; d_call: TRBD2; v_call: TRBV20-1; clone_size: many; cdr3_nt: TGCAGTGCTTTACCCACTAGCGGGGGGCGGGGAGATACGCAGTATTTT; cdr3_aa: CSALPTSGGRGDTQYF
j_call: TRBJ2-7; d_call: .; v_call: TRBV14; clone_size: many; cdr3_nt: TGTGCCAGCAGCCAAGGGGTATGGAACTACGAGCAGTACTTC; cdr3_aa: CASSQGVWNYEQYF
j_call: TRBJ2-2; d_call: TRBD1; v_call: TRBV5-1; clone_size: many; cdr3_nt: TGCGCCAGCAGCGCCACCGGGACAGGACTCGGGGAGCTGTTTTTT; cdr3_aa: CASSATGTGLGELFF
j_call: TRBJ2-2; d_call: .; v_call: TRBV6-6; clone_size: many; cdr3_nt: TGTGCCAGCAGTTACTCAAGGGGGGCAACAAACACCGGGGAGCTGTTTTTT; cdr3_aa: CASSYSRGATNTGELFF
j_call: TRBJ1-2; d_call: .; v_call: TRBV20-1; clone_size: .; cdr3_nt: TGCAGTGCTAGCGACTACAAGGACTATGGCTACACCTTC; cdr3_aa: CSASDYKDYGYTF
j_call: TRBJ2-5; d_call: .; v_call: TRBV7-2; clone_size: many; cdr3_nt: TGTGCCAGCAGCTTAATCCGGGAGACCCAGTACTTC; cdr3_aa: CASSLIRETQYF
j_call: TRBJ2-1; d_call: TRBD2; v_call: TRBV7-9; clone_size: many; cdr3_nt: TGTGCCAGCAGCTCCCGGACTAGGAGGTATGAGCAGTTCTTC; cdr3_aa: CASSSRTRRYEQFF
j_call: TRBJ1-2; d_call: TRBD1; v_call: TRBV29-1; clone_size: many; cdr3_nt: TGCAGCGCCCGAGTACAGGGGGCCCGCTATGGCTACACCTTC; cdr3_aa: CSARVQGARYGYTF
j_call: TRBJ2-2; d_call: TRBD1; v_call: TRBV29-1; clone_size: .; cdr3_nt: TGCAGCGCAGTGGACAGGACGAACACCGGGGAGCTGTTTTTT; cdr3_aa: CSAVDRTNTGELFF
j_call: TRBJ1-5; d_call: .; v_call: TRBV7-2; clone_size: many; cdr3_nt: TGTGCCAGCAGCTTAGAAGCGGGATTGGGTCAGCCCCAGCATTTT; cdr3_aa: CASSLEAGLGQPQHF
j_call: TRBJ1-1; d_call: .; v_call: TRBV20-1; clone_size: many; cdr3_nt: TGCAGTGCTAGAGATGAAGGGAGGGGTGAAGCTTTCTTT; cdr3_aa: CSARDEGRGEAFF
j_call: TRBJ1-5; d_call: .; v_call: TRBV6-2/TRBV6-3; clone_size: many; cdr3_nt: TGTGCCAGCAGTTACTCGAGGGGGGGGCCGCATCAGCCCCAGCATTTT; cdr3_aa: CASSYSRGGPHQPQHF
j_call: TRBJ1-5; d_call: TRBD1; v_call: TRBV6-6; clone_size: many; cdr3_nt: TGTGCCAGCAGTTACCGGGACAGGGGAGCTCAGCCCCAGCATTTT; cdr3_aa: CASSYRDRGAQPQHF
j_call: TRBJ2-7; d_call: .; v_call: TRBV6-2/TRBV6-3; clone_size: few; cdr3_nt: TGTGCCAGCAGTTACGGGGACACCATCTACGAGCAGTACTTC; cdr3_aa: CASSYGDTIYEQYF
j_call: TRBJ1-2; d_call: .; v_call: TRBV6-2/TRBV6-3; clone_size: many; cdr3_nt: TGTGCCAGCAGTTACCACCCAGTCCGAAACGACTATGGCTACACCTTC; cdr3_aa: CASSYHPVRNDYGYTF
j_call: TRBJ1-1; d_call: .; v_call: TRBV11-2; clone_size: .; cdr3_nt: TGTGCCAGCCTGTTGGACAGAGAGTTTGAACCTTTCTTT; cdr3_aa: CASLLDREFEPFF
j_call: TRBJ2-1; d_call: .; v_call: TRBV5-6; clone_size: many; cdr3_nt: TGTGCCAGCAGCCGAAACTCCTACAATGAGCAGTTCTTC; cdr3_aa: CASSRNSYNEQFF
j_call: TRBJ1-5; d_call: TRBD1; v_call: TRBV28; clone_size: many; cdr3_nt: TGTGCCAGCAGTCCACTGTATCGTCCCGGGACAGGGGGCAATCAGCCCCAGCATTTT; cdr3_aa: CASSPLYRPGTGGNQPQHF